The rows below give T cell receptor beta chains drawn from one sample of a study of T-cell reconstitution after alpha-beta-depleted transplantation in children. MiXCR, applied by TCRdb to the PCR reads, yields one record per CDR3 protein. The sample contains approximately 500,000 distinct CDR3 sequences, 27% of which appear only once. The input for sequencing was PBMCs, taken before TCRalphabeta/CD19-depleted stem cell transplant. The receptor set was obtained from a boy in the first two years of life with Wiskott-Aldrich syndrome, due to receive a stem cell transplant. Both conserved end residues are part of each CDR3. Each record gives: D gene, J gene, V gene, CDR3 protein. D genes are given only for firm matches.

TRBD1 | TRBJ2-7 | TRBV10-2 | CASRRPGQGYEQYF
TRBD2 | TRBJ2-1 | TRBV11-1 | CASSLGGLAGVSYNEQFF
NA | TRBJ2-7 | TRBV3-1 | CASSHFVQGGGEQYF
TRBD2 | TRBJ2-1 | TRBV9 | CASSVSSGRAGEQFF
TRBD1 | TRBJ2-1 | TRBV5-1 | CASAQGVPYNEQFF
NA | TRBJ2-5 | TRBV7-8 | CASSVNRVQETQYF
NA | TRBJ1-1 | TRBV5-1 | CASSLWGGGEAFF
NA | TRBJ2-3 | TRBV4-2 | CASSQVSSGSTDTQYF
NA | TRBJ1-4 | TRBV15 | CATSRDSRRVDKLFF
TRBD2 | TRBJ2-7 | TRBV6-2/TRBV6-3 | CASRPSGRTYEQYF
NA | TRBJ2-1 | TRBV13 | CASSLRGKVTYNEQFF
TRBD1 | TRBJ2-2 | TRBV24-1 | CATSDPEMDRGLDTGELFF
NA | TRBJ1-3 | TRBV3-1 | CASSQDLDTRNTIYF
NA | TRBJ2-7 | TRBV7-2 | CASSRAGRNEQYF
NA | TRBJ2-5 | TRBV11-2 | CASSLGRGTIAGPETQYF
NA | TRBJ1-5 | TRBV12-3/TRBV12-4 | CASSPSLGGGRQPQHF
NA | TRBJ1-6 | TRBV3-1 | CASSFQGSPLHF
NA | TRBJ1-4 | TRBV30 | CAGGDSPNEKLFF
TRBD2 | TRBJ2-3 | TRBV5-1 | CASSLRLAGVADTQYF
NA | TRBJ2-5 | TRBV20-1 | CSAARIQETQYF
TRBD2 | TRBJ2-5 | TRBV20-1 | CSVEREGGETQYF
TRBD2 | TRBJ2-3 | TRBV2 | CASRMGLAGRTDTQYF
TRBD2 | TRBJ2-7 | TRBV6-1 | CASSRKAGSDEQYF